This record concerns one TCR beta chain sequence. Sequencing used immunoSEQ multiplex PCR; TCRdb keeps in-frame clones, though not all of them. The sample lists nearly 45,000 clones; around 84% were seen once. This CDR3 is 14 amino acids long. Germline lookup yields CDR1 SGHKS and CDR2 YYEKEE (reference sequence). V lost 5 bases and J lost 6, with 17 bases in between. The record originates from a study of OX40 agonist ivuxolimab in advanced cancers. Overall study context: Dosing consisted of intravenous ivuxolimab at 0.01 to 10 mg/kg every 2 weeks.

Patients with a history of autoimmune disease or on systemic immunosuppression were excluded. This receptor was taken from an adult with an advanced solid tumor such as melanoma, head and neck, liver or kidney cancer. The source material was CD4+ or CD8+ T cells sorted from blood, sampled in a trial of the OX40 agonist ivuxolimab. The rearrangement links TRBV5-5 to TRBJ1-2, with D perhaps matching TRBD1 (6 bases). CDR3 in DNA: TGTGCCAGCAGTCTTCAGGGGAGTGTCGATGGCTACACCTTC. Its protein product is CASSLQGSVDGYTF.